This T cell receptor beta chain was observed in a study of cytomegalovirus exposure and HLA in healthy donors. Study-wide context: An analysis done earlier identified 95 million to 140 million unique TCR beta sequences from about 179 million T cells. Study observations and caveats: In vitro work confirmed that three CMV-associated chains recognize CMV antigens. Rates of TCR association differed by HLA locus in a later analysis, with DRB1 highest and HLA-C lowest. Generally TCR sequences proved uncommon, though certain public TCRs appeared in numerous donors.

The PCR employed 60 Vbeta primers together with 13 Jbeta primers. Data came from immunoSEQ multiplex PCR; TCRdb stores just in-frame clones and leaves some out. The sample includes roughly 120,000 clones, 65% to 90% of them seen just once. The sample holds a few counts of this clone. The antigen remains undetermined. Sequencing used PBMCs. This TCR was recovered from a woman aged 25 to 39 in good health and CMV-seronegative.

CDR3 amino acids: CASTSKRGYGFF. DNA of the CDR3: TGTGCCAGCACGTCCAAGCGGGGATACGGGTTCTTC. The V gene is TRBV28, the J gene TRBJ2-1; 7 bases are a match to TRBD2. Germline trimming cut 7 bases from V and 15 bases from J; bases unmatched to any gene: 12. This CDR3 comprises 12 residues. Germline CDR1 and CDR2: MDHEN and SYDVKM.